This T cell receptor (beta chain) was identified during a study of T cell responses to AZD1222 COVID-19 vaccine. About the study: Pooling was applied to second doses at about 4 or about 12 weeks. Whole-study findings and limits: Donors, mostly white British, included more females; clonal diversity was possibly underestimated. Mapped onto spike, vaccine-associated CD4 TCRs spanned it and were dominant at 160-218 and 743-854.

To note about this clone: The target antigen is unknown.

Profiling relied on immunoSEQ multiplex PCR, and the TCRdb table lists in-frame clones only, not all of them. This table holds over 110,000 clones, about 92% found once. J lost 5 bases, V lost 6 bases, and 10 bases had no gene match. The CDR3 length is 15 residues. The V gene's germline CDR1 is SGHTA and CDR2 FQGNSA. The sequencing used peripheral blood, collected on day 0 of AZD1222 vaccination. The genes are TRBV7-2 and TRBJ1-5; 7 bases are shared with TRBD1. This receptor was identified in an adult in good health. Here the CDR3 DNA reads TGTGCCAGCAGTCAAAACAGGGGCTCGCATCAGCCCCAGCATTTT. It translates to CASSQNRGSHQPQHF.